A single sample is the source of the 11 T cell receptor beta chains below, sequenced in a study of cytomegalovirus exposure and HLA in healthy donors. The PCR had 60 Vbeta and 13 Jbeta primers. Repertoires were generated with immunoSEQ multiplex PCR, while TCRdb's copy carries only in-frame clones and drops some. The data hold about 180,000 clones, with roughly 79% observed a single time. Material for sequencing was PBMCs. The receptors here all came from a male donor in good health and CMV-seronegative.

This chain connects TRBV19 to TRBJ2-2, with D possibly matching TRBD1 (6 bases). Trimming cost V 3 bases and J 5 bases, with 7 bases left between them. CDR1 is LNHDA, CDR2 SQIVND, per germline (reference sequence). The CDR3 sequence is 13 residues long. CDR3 sequence: CASSMTGTGELFF. CDR3 DNA: TGTGCCAGTAGTATGACAGGAACCGGGGAGCTGTTTTTT.

This clone occurred once. The rearrangement joins TRBV18 to TRBJ1-5; 7 bases map to TRBD1. The CDR3 consists of 18 residues. Trimming removed 3 bases from V and 2 bases from J; junction bases left unmatched: 13. Per the germline V gene, CDR1 is KGHSH and CDR2 is LQKENI. CDR3 amino acids: CASSPKATGRGGNQPQHF. DNA of the CDR3: TGTGCCAGCTCACCTAAAGCGACAGGGAGAGGGGGCAATCAGCCCCAGCATTTT.

The chain employs TRBV5-6 and TRBJ2-7; 9 nucleotides match TRBD1. The germline gives CDR1 SGHDT, CDR2 YYEEEE. V trimming: 4 bases; J trimming: 5 bases; junction bases outside the gene matches: 4. CDR3 size: 13 residues. The CDR3 protein is CASSRDRVNEQYF. CDR3 nucleotides: TGTGCCAGCAGCCGGGACAGGGTGAACGAGCAGTACTTC.

As to this clone: Other nucleotide sequences in the sample specify the same CDR3. The chain links TRBV30 to TRBJ1-5, with 9 positions matching TRBD1. The CDR3 is 17 residues long. The J segment lost 3 bases and the V segment lost 3 bases, leaving 12 bases of the junction unmatched. Germline-derived CDR1 and CDR2 are GTSNPN and SVGIG (reference sequence). The CDR3 region has the DNA TGTGCCTGGAGCGAACGGACAGGGGTTTTCTTCAATCAGCCCCAGCATTTT. This translates into CAWSERTGVFFNQPQHF.

This clone was picked up a small number of times. One junction end does not reproduce the germline sequence, and a read error may be involved. The V gene is TRBV6-1, the J gene TRBJ2-1; TRBD2 matches at 9 bases. The CDR3 is 16 amino acids. Germline V gives CDR1 MNHNS, CDR2 SASEGT. DNA for the CDR3: TGTGCCAGCAGAGAAGTGGCGGGAGGGGTCTACAATGAGCAGTTCTTC. This sequence encodes CASREVAGGVYNEQFF.

For this clone: Since no conserved phenylalanine or tryptophan closes the CDR3, a read error is the likely cause. The V gene is TRBV28, the J gene TRBJ1-2, with 7 nucleotides matching TRBD1. The CDR3 length is 15 residues. Germline CDR1 reads MDHEN; CDR2 reads SYDVKM. Trimming removed 5 bases from V and 7 bases from J; junction bases left unmatched: 13. CDR3: CASSEGETGLVGYTS. CDR3 coding DNA: TGTGCCAGCAGTGAGGGAGAGACAGGGCTCGTTGGCTACACCTCC.

The rearrangement uses TRBV6-1 and TRBJ1-2; no clear D gene. V lost 3 bases and J 6 bases, leaving 11 bases between the germline ends. CDR3 size: 13 residues. Germline V gene lookup returns CDR1 MNHNS and CDR2 SASEGT. In DNA form, the CDR3 reads TGTGCCAGCAGTGATGTAACATCAGATGGCTACACCTTC. Amino acids: CASSDVTSDGYTF.

The chain recombines TRBV6-1 with TRBJ1-1, with D uncertain. The CDR3 length is 13 residues. Germline values: CDR1 MNHNS, CDR2 SASEGT. The V gene lost 2 bases and the J gene lost 11 bases, with 15 bases spanning the gap. CDR3 in DNA: TGTGCCAGCAGTGAATCTTGGAGGCCGAGGGCTTTCTTT. Translated, it gives CASSESWRPRAFF.

This clone came up once. This rearrangement joins TRBV4-1 to TRBJ2-7; 7 bases agree with TRBD1. In germline, CDR1 is MGHRA, CDR2 YSYEKL. The trim removed 5 bases at V and 4 bases at J, leaving 11 bases unmatched. The CDR3 has 15 residues. The CDR3 DNA follows: TGCGCCAGCAGCTTTACCCGGGACAGCGCATACGAGCAGTACTTC. Protein product: CASSFTRDSAYEQYF.

This clone was seen more than once but under ten times. The rearrangement uses TRBV7-2 and TRBJ2-5; D gene ambiguous. CDR1 SGHTA and CDR2 FQGNSA come from the germline V gene. This CDR3 contains 13 residues. Trimming left V 1 base short and J 5 bases short, with 8 bases between. DNA for the CDR3: TGTGCCAGCAGCTTAGGCCACCGGGAGACCCAGTACTTC. Residues: CASSLGHRETQYF.

The V gene is TRBV6-1, the J gene TRBJ1-3; the D gene is possibly TRBD1 (5 bases). Germline-derived CDR1 and CDR2 are MNHNS and SASEGT. The V gene lost 6 bases and the J gene lost 2 bases, with 11 bases spanning the gap. The CDR3 totals 14 residues. The CDR3 region is CASRQDGAGNTIYF. Here the CDR3 DNA reads TGTGCCAGCAGACAGGACGGCGCTGGAAACACCATATATTTT.